This TCR beta chain appears in the sequencing data of a study of T cell responses to AZD1222 COVID-19 vaccine (dated by TCRdb to the early 2020s). Looking at the study overall: TCR sequencing covered over 230 trial participants: 200 to 220 given two doses of AZD1222 and some 25 given two doses of MenACWY control vaccine. Enrollment into the trials was organized by age into subgroups of 18-55, 56-69 and 70-plus years, and those subgroups contained about 160, 30 and 59 TCR-sequenced participants, respectively. Paper-wide results and their limitations: Reportedly, close to half of the unique spike-specific TCRs recognized epitopes lying outside the regions that are mutated in the B.1.351 and B.1.1.7 variants. The 56-69-year group was small, and its depth increase did not reach significance, likely because of low power. No day 14 peak-response samples were available, so repertoires were characterized only after the peak T cell response. CD4 TCRs associated with the vaccine covered the entire spike protein, and the dominant responses were in regions 160-218 and 743-854. Participants were mostly white British and included more females than males, and it was suggested by the authors that clonal diversity may have been underestimated. Spike-specific TCR breadth and depth rose significantly after two AZD1222 doses compared with day 0 and with MenACWY recipients. Conclusions about previously exposed vaccinees are limited, since just a handful of AZD1222 recipients were seropositive for SARS-CoV-2 at baseline.

The CDR3 regions of human TCRbeta chains were analyzed by immunosequencing. Per the source publication's procedure: Repertoire TCRs were matched against a reference library of SARS-CoV-2-specific TCRs generated with the MIRA antigen-specificity platform. Breadth meant the fraction of unique TCRs that were SARS-CoV-2-associated, whereas depth meant the fraction of total T cells that were SARS-CoV-2-associated. Using the MIRA data, each spike-specific TCR was assigned both to the spike region to which the TCR was reactive and to a CD4 or CD8 class. Log10-transformed breadth and depth values were compared by one-way ANOVA with Sidak's multiple comparisons tests. Imported from immuneACCESS, the table was reduced by TCRdb to in-frame sequences with V and J called. These copies leave out some clones; in studies compared against another copy, an unresolved V gene accounts for under half, and the cause of the remainder is not known. V and J calls and clone size come straight from that table; D and trimming were deduced from the DNA. The sample table lists approximately 130,000 clones, 70% to 90% of them with a count of one. Roughly a tenth of the sample goes to the ten largest clones.

Per the publication, the time point label means: about 28 days (+/-7) after the second vaccine dose. AZD1222 recipients given second doses at about 4 weeks or at about 12 weeks were pooled, since spike-specific TCR depth and breadth were not found to differ between the two schedules. Samples from vaccinated people were obtained from the UK trials COV001 and COV002, which included a single-blind randomized controlled phase 2/3 trial of AZD1222 (ChAdOx1 nCoV-19) in healthy adults. For TCRbeta chain sequencing, PBMC samples were collected from trial participants at day 0 and at day 28 after the second dose. V loses 3 bases of germline sequence and J loses 6 bases, and the interval between the two ends is 8 bases. From the germline V gene, CDR1 is KGHSH and CDR2 is LQKENI. The CDR3 runs 12 amino acids, cysteine and phenylalanine included. Only the CDR3 part of the read is kept: 36 bases, read in frame from the first base.

Notes on this clone: Its cognate antigen has yet to be identified. No much larger clonotype is one base removed from it; base qualities were not supplied.

The sample here was peripheral blood, taken 28 days after the second AZD1222 dose. This TCR derives from an adult who received the AZD1222 COVID-19 vaccine. In this chain, TRBV18 is recombined with TRBJ1-1, with the D gene call left open. The DNA sequence reads TGTGCCAGCTCACCTGGCGAGTCTGAAGCTTTCTTT. This yields the protein CASSPGESEAFF.